This T cell receptor beta chain was obtained from a study of patients and donors after allogeneic stem cell transplantation. Trimming took 5 bases from V and 6 from J; bases not matched to a gene: 8. Germline CDR1 is GTSNPN and CDR2 is SVGIG (reference sequence). This CDR3 has 14 amino acids. This clonotype was picked up a small number of times. TCRdb re-called the RT-PCR reads with MiXCR, one entry per CDR3 protein. The top ten clones hold about 30% of a sample with more than 150,000 distinct CDR3 sequences, around two fifths of them seen once. V gene TRBV30 combines with J gene TRBJ2-1; the match to TRBD2 covers 9 bases. Sequencing was performed on blood, either unsorted or a sorted T cell fraction (not recorded which). This receptor was obtained from a human donor who was either an allogeneic HSCT recipient or a stem cell or donor lymphocyte infusion donor (not recorded which). It is not recorded whose cells these are; they may come from a transplant donor. The CDR3 nucleotides read TGTGCCTGGGGTCTGGCGGGAGGGCTCAATGAGCAGTTCTTC. Its protein is CAWGLAGGLNEQFF.